A single sample is the source of the 28 T cell receptor beta chains below, sequenced in a study of response to subunit inactivated influenza vaccine. One entry per CDR3 protein results from TCRdb running MiXCR on the RT-PCR reads. The profile shows just under 550,000 distinct CDR3 sequences, under 30% of them singletons. These same records also appear under a second study, on T cells expressing NK-cell markers. From that study: cDNA encoding TCR beta was synthesized via 5'RACE template switching incorporating UMIs.

The starting material was CD4+ T cells sorted from PBMCs, obtained about 11 days after vaccination. The origin of the receptors is a man aged 45 to 65 who received an inactivated influenza vaccine.

This clonotype turned up a few times. V gene TRBV7-2 combines with J gene TRBJ2-3; D is perhaps TRBD2 (6 bases). V was pared by 3 bases and J by 2 bases, with 12 bases between. The CDR3 has 15 residues. Germline V gene data show CDR1 as SGHTA and CDR2 as FQGNSA. CDR3 protein: CASSFGGKNTDTQYF. CDR3 DNA: TGTGCCAGCAGCTTTGGGGGGAAGAACACAGATACGCAGTATTTT. The whole variable domain, remainder taken from reference TRBV7-2 and TRBJ2-3, is GAGVSQSPSNKVTEKGKDVELRCDPISGHTALYWYRQSLGQGLEFLIYFQGNSAPDKSGLPSDRFSAERTGGSVSTLTIQRTQQEDSAVYLCASSFGGKNTDTQYFGPGTRLTVL.

V usage is TRBV11-2 and J usage is TRBJ2-1; TRBD1 matches at 8 bases. V lost 3 bases to trimming and J lost 9 bases; unmatched junction nucleotides: 7. Germline V gene data show CDR1 as SGHAT and CDR2 as FQNNGV. The CDR3 length is 14 residues. CDR3 protein: CASSFGQGGGEQFF. The DNA of the CDR3 is TGTGCCAGCAGCTTCGGACAGGGAGGAGGTGAGCAGTTCTTC.

V and J are TRBV29-1 and TRBJ2-1; D not resolved. V shed 7 bases and J shed 0 bases, with 16 bases lying between them. Germline V CDR1 and CDR2: SQVTM, ANQGSEA. The CDR3 is 15 amino acids. The DNA for the CDR3 is TGCAGCGACTCTCTCGGCCACGGCTCCTACAATGAGCAGTTCTTC. Protein product: CSDSLGHGSYNEQFF.

This clonotype was detected a few times. The chain carries TRBV20-1 and TRBJ2-7; 8 nucleotides align to TRBD1. The V gene end was trimmed by 5 bases and the J gene end by 2 bases; junction bases not matched to a gene: 8. The CDR3 runs 14 residues. Per germline, CDR1 DFQATT and CDR2 SNEGSKA (reference sequence). For the CDR3, the DNA is TGCAGTGCTCCGGACAGGGTTAGTCCCTACGAGCAGTACTTC. Translated, it gives CSAPDRVSPYEQYF.

This clonotype was counted between two and nine times. The J gene is TRBJ2-3, the V gene TRBV5-6; a weak D match, TRBD2 (6 bases). Trimming took 4 bases from V and 6 from J, leaving 15 bases between them. Germline lookup yields CDR1 SGHDT and CDR2 YYEEEE. The CDR3 runs to 14 residues. The DNA of the CDR3 is TGTGCCAGCAGCGTTCCGACTAGGCGGGATACGCAGTATTTT. Translation: CASSVPTRRDTQYF.

There are a few counts of this clonotype. The V and J genes are TRBV4-2 and TRBJ1-4; a weak D match, TRBD1 (6 bases). CDR1 and CDR2 from the germline V gene are LGHNA and YNFKEQ. The CDR3 consists of 15 residues. The V and J ends lost 7 bases and 6 bases respectively, with 18 bases between them. The CDR3 is CASNPRGGLDEKLFF. The CDR3 nucleotides read TGTGCCAGCAACCCAAGAGGGGGGCTCGATGAAAAACTGTTTTTT.

V gene TRBV12-3 or TRBV12-4 combines with J gene TRBJ2-2; no clear D gene. Trimming cost V 7 bases and J 5 bases, with 14 bases left between them. CDR3 size: 14 residues. CDR3 loop: CASTRAYLTGELFF. The CDR3 DNA reads TGTGCCAGCACCCGGGCCTATCTGACCGGGGAGCTGTTTTTT.

The CDR3 nucleotides read TGTGCCAGCAAAATAAGACTAGCGGGAGATAATGAGCAGTTCTTC. This translates into CASKIRLAGDNEQFF. The V and J genes are TRBV28 and TRBJ2-1, with 12 bases that match TRBD2. Trimming took 7 bases from V and 7 from J; bases not matched to a gene: 8. The CDR3 sequence is 15 residues long. Germline V gene data show CDR1 as MDHEN and CDR2 as SYDVKM.

This chain joins TRBV16 and TRBJ1-5, with no clear D. Trimming stripped 3 bases from V and 6 bases from J, with 9 bases between. The CDR3 length is 13 residues. The germline gives CDR1 KGHSY, CDR2 FQNENV. This chain's CDR3 is CASSQEGVQPQHF. The CDR3 bases are TGTGCCAGCAGCCAGGAAGGAGTTCAGCCCCAGCATTTT.

This chain links TRBV7-2 with TRBJ2-3; D may be TRBD2 (7 bases). Trimming stripped 7 bases from V and 2 bases from J, with 16 bases between. The CDR3 is 15 amino acids. Germline V gene data show CDR1 as SGHTA and CDR2 as FQGNSA. The CDR3, as DNA: TGTGCCAGCAACCCTAGGGGGGGGTACACAGATACGCAGTATTTT. This gives the protein CASNPRGGYTDTQYF.

This clonotype was seen many times. The chain links TRBV20-1 to TRBJ2-5, with 7 bases aligning to TRBD2. Losses at the gene ends were 6 bases for V and 3 bases for J; bases not matched to a gene: 4. The germline CDR1 and CDR2 sequences are DFQATT and SNEGSKA (reference sequence). The length of the CDR3 is 12 residues. The DNA of the CDR3 is TGCAGTGCCCCGGGACTAAAAGAGACCCAGTACTTC. Amino acids: CSAPGLKETQYF.

The chain joins TRBV12-3 or TRBV12-4 to TRBJ2-2, with D perhaps TRBD1 (7 bases). Trimming shortened V by 11 bases and J by 4 bases, and 17 bases separated the two germline ends. The CDR3 contains 14 residues. This CDR3 is CAAAGGWSTGELFF. In DNA form, the CDR3 reads TGTGCCGCAGCAGGGGGGTGGAGCACCGGGGAGCTGTTTTTT.

This chain uses TRBV4-2 with TRBJ2-3, with 8 positions matching TRBD2. J lost 5 bases, V lost 0 bases, and 10 bases had no gene match. The germline gives CDR1 LGHNA, CDR2 YNFKEQ. The CDR3 runs 17 residues. The DNA of the CDR3 is TGTGCCAGCAGCCAAGATTCCGGGGGGGCCCCCCAAGATACGCAGTATTTT. Translation: CASSQDSGGAPQDTQYF.

The chain couples TRBV5-1 to TRBJ2-7, with D unclear. Trimming shortened V by 3 bases and J by 5 bases, and 15 bases separated the two germline ends. Germline V gene lookup returns CDR1 SGHRS and CDR2 YFSETQ. This CDR3 region has 14 residues. The CDR3 reads CASSSSILRHEQYF. Here the CDR3 DNA reads TGCGCCAGCAGCTCCTCTATACTCCGCCACGAGCAGTACTTC.

This clonotype came up a few times. The chain employs TRBV24-1 and TRBJ2-3; D is perhaps TRBD2 (6 bases). Germline CDR1 KGHDR, CDR2 SFDVKD. With 2 bases removed from V and 2 bases from J, the gap between germline ends came to 10 bases. This CDR3 is built from 15 residues. For the CDR3, the DNA is TGTGCCACCAGTGATTCGGGGGATCCCACAGATACGCAGTATTTT. It codes for CATSDSGDPTDTQYF.

This chain joins TRBV6-1 and TRBJ2-2; D is uncertain. This CDR3 contains 15 residues. The V end lost 2 bases, the J end lost 1 base, and 8 bases lay between the germline ends. Looked up from germline, CDR1 is MNHNS and CDR2 is SASEGT. The CDR3 loop reads CASSENRGNTGELFF. The CDR3 DNA reads as TGTGCCAGCAGTGAAAATCGAGGGAACACCGGGGAGCTGTTTTTT.

The rearrangement joins TRBV9 to TRBJ1-2, with D perhaps TRBD1 (5 bases). Per germline, CDR1 SGDLS and CDR2 YYNGEE. The CDR3 extends over 12 amino acids. V was shortened by 3 bases and J by 4 bases, with 7 bases between the two germline ends. CDR3 DNA sequence: TGTGCCAGCAGCGAGACAGTCTATGGCTACACCTTC. It specifies CASSETVYGYTF.

This clonotype has a handful of counts. The chain links TRBV2 to TRBJ1-2, with D uncertain. The germline gives CDR1 SNHLY, CDR2 FYNNEI. V lost 6 bases and J 2 bases, leaving 22 bases between the germline ends. The CDR3 loop spans 17 amino acids. For the CDR3, the DNA is TGTGCCAGCAGAGCTACGTGGCCGGGTACTCCGAACTATGGCTACACCTTC. Amino acid sequence: CASRATWPGTPNYGYTF.

This chain joins TRBV11-2 and TRBJ2-3; 11 bases are a match to TRBD2. The CDR3 loop spans 18 amino acids. V shed 2 bases and J 0 bases; nucleotides not matched to a gene: 7. Germline CDR1 reads SGHAT; CDR2 reads FQNNGV. The CDR3 spells CASSLRISGGASTDTQYF. CDR3 sequence (DNA): TGTGCCAGCAGCTTAAGGATTAGCGGGGGGGCTAGCACAGATACGCAGTATTTT.

This clonotype was seen only a few times. This chain links TRBV27 with TRBJ2-3; tentative D call: TRBD2 (6 bases). The germline V gene has CDR1 MNHEY and CDR2 SMNVEV (reference sequence). The CDR3 extends over 14 amino acids. V was trimmed by 6 bases and J by 8 bases, leaving 18 bases between them. Here the CDR3 reads CASSLGTSGGTQYF. The CDR3 DNA sequence: TGTGCCAGCAGCCTCGGGACTTCCGGGGGTACGCAGTATTTT.

The chain joins TRBV3-1 to TRBJ1-6; the D is unclear. The CDR3 is 14 amino acids. The V end lost 3 bases, the J end lost 9 bases, and 12 bases lay between the germline ends. The V gene's germline CDR1 is LGHDT and CDR2 YNNKEL (reference sequence). The CDR3 sequence is CASSQNRATSPLHF. Written as DNA, the CDR3 is TGTGCCAGCAGCCAGAACAGAGCAACTTCACCCCTCCACTTT.

The chain recombines TRBV5-1 with TRBJ2-5, with 8 bases identical to TRBD2. This CDR3 has 16 residues. V dropped 0 bases and J dropped 5; count of bases not matched to a gene: 9. Germline lookup yields CDR1 SGHRS and CDR2 YFSETQ. The CDR3 coding sequence is TGCGCCAGCAGCTTGGTACTAGCGGAGGCGTGGGAGACCCAGTACTTC. It yields the protein CASSLVLAEAWETQYF.

This clonotype was counted a few times. The rearrangement joins TRBV28 to TRBJ1-2, with D tentatively TRBD1 (6 bases). Germline values: CDR1 MDHEN, CDR2 SYDVKM. The CDR3 contains 15 residues. The germline V and J ends were trimmed by 4 bases and 4 bases, with 16 bases remaining between them. CDR3 nucleotides: TGTGCCAGCAGTTCAGGAGGGGGGGCGAGCTATGGCTACACCTTC. Protein sequence: CASSSGGGASYGYTF.

The rearrangement joins TRBV18 to TRBJ1-1; a weak D match, TRBD1 (5 bases). This CDR3 comprises 16 residues. CDR1 and CDR2 from the germline V gene are KGHSH and LQKENI. V lost 0 bases to trimming and J lost 5 bases, with 16 bases between them. The chain's CDR3 is CASSPPFGGGVTEAFF. For the CDR3, the DNA is TGTGCCAGCTCACCACCGTTTGGGGGAGGGGTTACTGAAGCTTTCTTT.

Turning to this clonotype: Just one base apart from a much larger clone, this may be a read error. The chain carries TRBV3-1 and TRBJ2-2; 9 bases map to TRBD1. V was clipped by 5 bases and J by 3 bases; unmatched bases: 4. In germline, CDR1 is LGHDT, CDR2 YNNKEL (reference sequence). This CDR3 has 15 amino acids. CDR3: CASSFGQGYTGELFF. The CDR3 nucleotides read TGTGCCAGCAGCTTTGGACAGGGGTACACCGGGGAGCTGTTTTTT. Filled out from reference TRBV3-1 and TRBJ2-2, the complete variable domain reads DTAVSQTPKYLVTQMGNDKSIKCEQNLGHDTMYWYKQDSKKFLKIMFSYNNKELIINETVPNRFSPKSPDKAHLNLHINSLELGDSAVYFCASSFGQGYTGELFFGEGSRLTVL.

This chain joins TRBV4-3 and TRBJ1-1; TRBD1 matches at 11 bases. Germline CDR1 is LGHNA and CDR2 is YSLEER. The J segment lost 7 bases and the V segment lost 5 bases, leaving 6 bases of the junction unmatched. The CDR3 contains 14 residues. The CDR3 is CASSNRDRGGEAFF. The CDR3 DNA follows: TGCGCCAGCAGCAACCGGGACAGGGGGGGTGAAGCTTTCTTT.

This clonotype was seen a few times. The chain recombines TRBV7-9 with TRBJ1-2; D may be TRBD1 (5 bases). V shed 5 bases and J shed 3 bases, with 13 bases lying between them. The CDR3 runs 14 residues. The germline CDR1 and CDR2 sequences are SEHNR and FQNEAQ (reference sequence). The CDR3 loop is CASSAGTSDYGYTF. For the CDR3, the DNA is TGTGCCAGCAGCGCCGGGACCAGTGACTATGGCTACACCTTC.

There are a few counts of this clonotype. The V call is TRBV20-1, the J call TRBJ2-3; TRBD2 agrees at 7 bases. The CDR3 length is 15 residues. Germline lookup yields CDR1 DFQATT and CDR2 SNEGSKA (reference sequence). V shed 6 bases, J shed 0 bases, and the junction held 9 bases outside the gene matches. The CDR3 here is CSAQKRGRSTDTQYF. CDR3 in DNA: TGCAGTGCGCAAAAGCGGGGCCGAAGCACAGATACGCAGTATTTT.